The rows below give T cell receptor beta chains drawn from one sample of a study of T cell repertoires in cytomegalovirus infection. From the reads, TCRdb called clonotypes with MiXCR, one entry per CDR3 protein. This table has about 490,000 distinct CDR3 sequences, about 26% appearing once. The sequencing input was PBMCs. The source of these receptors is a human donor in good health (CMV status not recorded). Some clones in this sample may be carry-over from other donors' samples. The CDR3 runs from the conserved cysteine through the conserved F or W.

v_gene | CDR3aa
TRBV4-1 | CASSQDPASAYNEQFF
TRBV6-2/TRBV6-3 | CASRTSGSTTEQFF
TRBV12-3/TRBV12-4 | CASSPWDRGVRSPLHF
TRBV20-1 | CSARDLRGMNTEAFF
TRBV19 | CASSETGATNEKLFF
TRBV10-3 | CAISDFGGRNEQFF
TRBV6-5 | CASSYSNIGPGEKLFF
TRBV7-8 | CASSSLAGGPRETQYF
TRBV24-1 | CATSDSRTTSGQRYEQYF
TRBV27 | CASSSIGSIGVSPLHF
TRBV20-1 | CSATGTHNTGELFF
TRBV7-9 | CASSLSSSPDTQYF
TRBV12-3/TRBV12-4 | CASSTGGGSNQPQHF
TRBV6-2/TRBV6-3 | CASSYRIRLAGGGNEQFF
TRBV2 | CASQYTGELFF
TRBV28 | CASSLVGTGVNSPLHF
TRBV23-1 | CASSQWIDSYNEQFF
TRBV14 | CASSQEGDLGSGANVLTF
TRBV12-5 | CASGLFWGVQKIRYSSPLHF
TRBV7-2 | CASSLVGRVGEKLFF
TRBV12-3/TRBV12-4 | CASTKGRTGAFF
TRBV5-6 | CASSFLAGGTNTGELFF
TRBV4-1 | CASSQGPGTGELFF
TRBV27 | CASTTSGKRGYTF
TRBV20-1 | CSPRDGRGEGTEAFF
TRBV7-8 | CASSLVRLGRHYGYTF
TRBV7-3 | CASNPQVSGFHTDKQYF
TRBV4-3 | CASSQDALRDRFDSLAKNIQYF
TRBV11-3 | CASSSMFGTVLYGYTF
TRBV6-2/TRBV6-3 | CATTSTGRDSGYTF
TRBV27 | CASSPTQLAGGDEQFF
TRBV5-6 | CASSFPGTTRFLHTGELFF
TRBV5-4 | CASSPEGGGPYNEQFF
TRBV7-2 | CASSLLPGQGYGYTF
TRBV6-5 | CASRKGHHTSGNTIYF
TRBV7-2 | CASSLQVGQPEQFF
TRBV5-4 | CASSAVEINEQFF
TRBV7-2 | CASSSERGVLSDTQYF
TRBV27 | CASSPDRKRNQPQHF
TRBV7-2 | CASSLAGLAAYEQYF
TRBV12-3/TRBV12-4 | CASSPGPNNEQFF
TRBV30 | CAWSVGGNTEAFF
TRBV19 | CASSPPSGRALEQFF
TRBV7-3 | CASSFTSDRGNEQFF
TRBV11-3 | CASSLGQLSGANVLTF
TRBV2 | CASSEHTGELFF
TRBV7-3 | CASSSQGGGGSPLHF
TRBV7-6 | CASSKVGTAGSAEQYF